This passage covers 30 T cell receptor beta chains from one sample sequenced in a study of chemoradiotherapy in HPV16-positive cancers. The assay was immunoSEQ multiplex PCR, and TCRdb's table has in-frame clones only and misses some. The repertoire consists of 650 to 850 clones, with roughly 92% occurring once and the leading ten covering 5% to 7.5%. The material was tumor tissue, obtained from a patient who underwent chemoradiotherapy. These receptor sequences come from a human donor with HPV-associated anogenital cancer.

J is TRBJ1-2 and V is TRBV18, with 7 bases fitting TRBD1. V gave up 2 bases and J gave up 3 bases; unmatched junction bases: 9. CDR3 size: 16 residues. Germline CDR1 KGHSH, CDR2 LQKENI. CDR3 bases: TGTGCCAGCTCACCAATCTCCACCAGGGGGGACTATGGCTACACCTTC. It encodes CASSPISTRGDYGYTF.

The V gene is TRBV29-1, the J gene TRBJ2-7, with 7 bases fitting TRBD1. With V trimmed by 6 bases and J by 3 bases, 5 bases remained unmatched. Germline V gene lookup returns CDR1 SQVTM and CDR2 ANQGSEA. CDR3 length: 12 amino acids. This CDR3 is CSVRDSVYEQYF. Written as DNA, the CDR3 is TGCAGCGTGAGGGACAGTGTCTACGAGCAGTACTTC.

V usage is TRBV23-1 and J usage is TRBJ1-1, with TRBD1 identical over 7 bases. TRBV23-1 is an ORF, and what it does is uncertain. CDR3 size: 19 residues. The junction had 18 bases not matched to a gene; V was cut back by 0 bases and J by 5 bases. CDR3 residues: CASSQSGYDRVGSFTEAFF. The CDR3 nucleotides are TGCGCCAGCAGTCAATCGGGGTATGACAGGGTTGGTTCTTTTACTGAAGCTTTCTTT.

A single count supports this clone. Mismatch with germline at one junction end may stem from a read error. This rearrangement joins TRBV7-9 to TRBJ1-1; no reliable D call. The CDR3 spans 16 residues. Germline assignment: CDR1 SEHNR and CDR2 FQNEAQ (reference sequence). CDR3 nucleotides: TGTGCCAGCAGCCGACCCTTTATCGAGGGTAACATTGAAGCTTTCTTT. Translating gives CASSRPFIEGNIEAFF.

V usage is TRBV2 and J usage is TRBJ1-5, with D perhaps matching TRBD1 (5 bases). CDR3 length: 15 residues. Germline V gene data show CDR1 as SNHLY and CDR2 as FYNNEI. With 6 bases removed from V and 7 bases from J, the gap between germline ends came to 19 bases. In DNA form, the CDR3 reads TGTGCCAGCAGCGTCACCTCGGGGACGGGACAGCCCCAGCATTTT. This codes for CASSVTSGTGQPQHF.

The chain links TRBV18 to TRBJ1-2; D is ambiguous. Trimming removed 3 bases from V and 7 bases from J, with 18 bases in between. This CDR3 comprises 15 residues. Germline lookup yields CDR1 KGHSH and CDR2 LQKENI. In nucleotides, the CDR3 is TGTGCCAGCTCACCTCCGGGAGAGCGGTCGGGTGGCTACACCTTC. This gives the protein CASSPPGERSGGYTF.

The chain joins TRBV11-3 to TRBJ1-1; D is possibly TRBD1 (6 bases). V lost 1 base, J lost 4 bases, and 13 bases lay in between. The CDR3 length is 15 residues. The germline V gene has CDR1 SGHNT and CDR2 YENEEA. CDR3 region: CASSLASPRGTEAFF. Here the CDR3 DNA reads TGTGCCAGCAGCTTAGCGTCCCCCAGGGGCACTGAAGCTTTCTTT.

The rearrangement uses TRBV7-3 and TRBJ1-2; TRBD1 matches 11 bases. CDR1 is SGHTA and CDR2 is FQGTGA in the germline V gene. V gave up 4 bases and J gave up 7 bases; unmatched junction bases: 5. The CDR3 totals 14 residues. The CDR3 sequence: CASSSGQGVGGYTF. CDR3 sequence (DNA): TGTGCCAGCAGCTCGGGACAGGGGGTTGGTGGCTACACCTTC. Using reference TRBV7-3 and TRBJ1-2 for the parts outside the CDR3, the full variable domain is GAGVSQTPSNKVTEKGKYVELRCDPISGHTALYWYRQSLGQGPEFLIYFQGTGAADDSGLPNDRFFAVRPEGSVSTLKIQRTERGDSAVYLCASSSGQGVGGYTFGSGTRLTVV.

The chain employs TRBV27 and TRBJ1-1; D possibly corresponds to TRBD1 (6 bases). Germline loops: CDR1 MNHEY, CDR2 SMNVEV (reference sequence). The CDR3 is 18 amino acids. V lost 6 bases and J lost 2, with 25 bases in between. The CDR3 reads CASSLSFISGHRNTEAFF. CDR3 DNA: TGTGCCAGCAGCCTCTCTTTCATTTCGGGACATCGCAACACTGAAGCTTTCTTT.

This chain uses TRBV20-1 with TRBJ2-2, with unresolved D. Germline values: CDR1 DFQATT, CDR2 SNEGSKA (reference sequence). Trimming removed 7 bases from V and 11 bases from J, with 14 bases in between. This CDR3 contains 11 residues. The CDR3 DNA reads TGCAGTGTTCGCAACCGGGTTGAGCTGTTTTTT. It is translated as CSVRNRVELFF.

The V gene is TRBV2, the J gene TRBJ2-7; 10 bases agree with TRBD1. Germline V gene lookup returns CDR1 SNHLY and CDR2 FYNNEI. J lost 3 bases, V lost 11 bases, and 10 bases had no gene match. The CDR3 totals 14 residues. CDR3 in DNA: TGTGCCGTCCGGGGGGGACAGGGGTACTACGAGCAGTACTTC. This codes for CAVRGGQGYYEQYF.

In DNA, the CDR3 is TGTGCCAGCTTATTGGACTCCTCCTACGAGCAGTACTTC. Residues: CASLLDSSYEQYF. The chain combines TRBV2 with TRBJ2-7; maybe TRBD2 (5 bases). From germline, CDR1 is SNHLY and CDR2 FYNNEI. Trimming left V 8 bases short and J 0 bases short, with 11 bases between. CDR3 size: 13 residues.

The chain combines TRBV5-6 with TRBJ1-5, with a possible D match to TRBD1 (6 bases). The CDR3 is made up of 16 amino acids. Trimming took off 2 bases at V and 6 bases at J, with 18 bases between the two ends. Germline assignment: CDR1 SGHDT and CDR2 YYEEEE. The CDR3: CASSLRWGGPGQPQHF. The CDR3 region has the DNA TGTGCCAGCAGCTTAAGGTGGGGGGGCCCTGGTCAGCCCCAGCATTTT.

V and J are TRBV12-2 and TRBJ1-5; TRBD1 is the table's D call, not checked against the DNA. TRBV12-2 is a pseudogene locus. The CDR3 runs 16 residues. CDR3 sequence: CASRLARQGDNQPQHF. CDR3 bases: TGTGCAAGTCGCTTAGCTCGGCAGGGGGACAATCAGCCCCAGCATTTT.

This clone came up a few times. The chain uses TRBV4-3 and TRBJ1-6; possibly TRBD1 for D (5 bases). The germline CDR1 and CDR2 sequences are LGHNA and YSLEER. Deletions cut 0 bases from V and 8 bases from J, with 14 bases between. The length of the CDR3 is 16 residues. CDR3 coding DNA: TGCGCCAGCAGCCAAGATTGGGGCCTTTTGGATTCACCCCTCCACTTT. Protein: CASSQDWGLLDSPLHF.

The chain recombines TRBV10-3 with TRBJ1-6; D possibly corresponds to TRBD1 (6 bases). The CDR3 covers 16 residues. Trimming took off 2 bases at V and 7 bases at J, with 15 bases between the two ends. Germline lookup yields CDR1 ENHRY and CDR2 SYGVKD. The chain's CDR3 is CAISETRTAINSPLHF. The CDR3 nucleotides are TGTGCCATCAGTGAGACCCGGACAGCCATAAATTCACCCCTCCACTTT.

The CDR3 region is CASSQRLGITDTQYF. The CDR3 DNA reads as TGTGCCAGCAGCCAACGACTGGGAATCACAGATACGCAGTATTTT. The chain links TRBV4-2 to TRBJ2-3; D gene ambiguous. This CDR3 has 15 amino acids. Trimming took 2 bases from V and 2 from J, leaving 11 bases between them. The germline V gene encodes CDR1 LGHNA and CDR2 YNFKEQ.

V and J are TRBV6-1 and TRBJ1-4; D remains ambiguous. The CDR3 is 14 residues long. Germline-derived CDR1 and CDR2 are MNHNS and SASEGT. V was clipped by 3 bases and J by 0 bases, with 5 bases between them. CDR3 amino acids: CASSEGSTNEKLFF. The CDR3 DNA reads TGTGCCAGCAGTGAGGGATCAACTAATGAAAAACTGTTTTTT.

CDR3 in DNA: TGTGCCAGCAGCGAGCAGGGGGGTATTGCTGAAGCTTTCTTT. As protein: CASSEQGGIAEAFF. The chain has TRBV14 and TRBJ1-1, with 7 bases aligning to TRBD1. This CDR3 is built from 14 residues. Per the germline V gene, CDR1 is SGHDN and CDR2 is FVKESK. The trim removed 5 bases at V and 6 bases at J, leaving 9 bases unmatched. Full variable domain (outside the CDR3, taken from reference TRBV14 and TRBJ1-1): EAGVTQFPSHSVIEKGQTVTLRCDPISGHDNLYWYRRVMGKEIKFLLHFVKESKQDESGMPNNRFLAERTGGTYSTLKVQPAELEDSGVYFCASSEQGGIAEAFFGQGTRLTVV.

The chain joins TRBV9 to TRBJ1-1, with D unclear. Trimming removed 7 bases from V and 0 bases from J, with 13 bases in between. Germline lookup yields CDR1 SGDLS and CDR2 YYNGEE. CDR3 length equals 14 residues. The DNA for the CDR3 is TGTGCCAGCGGTCCCCGGACTGTGAACACTGAAGCTTTCTTT. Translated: CASGPRTVNTEAFF.

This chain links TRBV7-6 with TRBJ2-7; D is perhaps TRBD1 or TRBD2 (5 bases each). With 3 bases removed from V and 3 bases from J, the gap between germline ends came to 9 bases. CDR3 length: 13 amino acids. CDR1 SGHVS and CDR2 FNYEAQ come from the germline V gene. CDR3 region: CASSLGPNYEQYF. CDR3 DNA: TGTGCCAGCAGCTTGGGACCCAACTACGAGCAGTACTTC.

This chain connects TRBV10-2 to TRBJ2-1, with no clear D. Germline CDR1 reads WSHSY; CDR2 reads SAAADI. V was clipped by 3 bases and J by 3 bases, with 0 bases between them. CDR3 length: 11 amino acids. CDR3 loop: CASSDYNEQFF. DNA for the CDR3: TGCGCCAGCAGTGACTACAATGAGCAGTTCTTC.

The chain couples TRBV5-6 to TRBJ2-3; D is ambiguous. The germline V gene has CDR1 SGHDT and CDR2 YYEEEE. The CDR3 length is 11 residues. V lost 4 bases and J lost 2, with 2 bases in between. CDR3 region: CASSNTDTQYF. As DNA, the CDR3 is TGTGCCAGCAGCAACACAGATACGCAGTATTTT.

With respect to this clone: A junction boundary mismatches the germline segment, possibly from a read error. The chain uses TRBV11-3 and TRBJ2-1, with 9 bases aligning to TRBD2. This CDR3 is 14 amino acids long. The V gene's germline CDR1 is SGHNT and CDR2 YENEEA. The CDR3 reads CASRLAGAYNEQFF. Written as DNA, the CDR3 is TGTGCCAGCAGGTTAGCGGGGGCCTACAATGAGCAGTTCTTC. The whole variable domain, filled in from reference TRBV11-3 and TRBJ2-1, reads EAGVVQSPRYKIIEKKQPVAFWCNPISGHNTLYWYLQNLGQGPELLIRYENEEAVDDSQLPKDRFSAERLKGVDSTLKIQPAELGDSAVYLCASRLAGAYNEQFFGPGTRLTVL.

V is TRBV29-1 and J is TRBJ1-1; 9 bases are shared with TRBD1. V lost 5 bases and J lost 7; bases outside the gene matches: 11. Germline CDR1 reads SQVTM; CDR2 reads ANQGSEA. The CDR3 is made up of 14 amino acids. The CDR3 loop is CSVTTGGPAIEAFF. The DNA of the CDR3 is TGCAGCGTTACAACAGGGGGCCCCGCCATTGAAGCTTTCTTT.

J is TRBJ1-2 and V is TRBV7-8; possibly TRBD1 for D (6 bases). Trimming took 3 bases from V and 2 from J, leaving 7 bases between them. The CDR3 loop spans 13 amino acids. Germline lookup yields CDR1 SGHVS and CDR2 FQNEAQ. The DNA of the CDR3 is TGTGCCAGCAGCTTCGGACAGAACTATGGCTACACCTTC. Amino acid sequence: CASSFGQNYGYTF.

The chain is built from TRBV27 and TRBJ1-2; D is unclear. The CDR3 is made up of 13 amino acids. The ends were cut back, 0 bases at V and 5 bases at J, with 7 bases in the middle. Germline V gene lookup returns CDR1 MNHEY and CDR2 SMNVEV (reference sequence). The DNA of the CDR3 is TGTGCCAGCAGTTTATCCCGGGGTTATGGCTACACCTTC. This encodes CASSLSRGYGYTF.

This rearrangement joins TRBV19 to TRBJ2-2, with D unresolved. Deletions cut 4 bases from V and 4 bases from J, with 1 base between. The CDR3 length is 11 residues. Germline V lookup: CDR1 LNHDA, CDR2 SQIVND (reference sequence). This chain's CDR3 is CASSTTGELFF. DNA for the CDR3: TGTGCCAGTAGTACCACCGGGGAGCTGTTTTTT.

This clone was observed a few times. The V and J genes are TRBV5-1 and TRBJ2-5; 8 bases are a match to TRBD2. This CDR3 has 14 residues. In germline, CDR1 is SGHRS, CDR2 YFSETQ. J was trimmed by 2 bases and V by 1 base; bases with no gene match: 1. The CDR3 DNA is TGCGCCAGCAGCTTGTCGGGGGGGCAAGAGACCCAGTACTTC. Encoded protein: CASSLSGGQETQYF.

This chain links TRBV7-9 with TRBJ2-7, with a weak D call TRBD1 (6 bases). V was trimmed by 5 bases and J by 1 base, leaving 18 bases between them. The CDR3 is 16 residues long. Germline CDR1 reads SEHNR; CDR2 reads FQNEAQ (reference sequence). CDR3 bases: TGTGCCAGCAGCGCGTATAGGGCAGGGGATTCCTACGAGCAGTACTTC. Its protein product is CASSAYRAGDSYEQYF.